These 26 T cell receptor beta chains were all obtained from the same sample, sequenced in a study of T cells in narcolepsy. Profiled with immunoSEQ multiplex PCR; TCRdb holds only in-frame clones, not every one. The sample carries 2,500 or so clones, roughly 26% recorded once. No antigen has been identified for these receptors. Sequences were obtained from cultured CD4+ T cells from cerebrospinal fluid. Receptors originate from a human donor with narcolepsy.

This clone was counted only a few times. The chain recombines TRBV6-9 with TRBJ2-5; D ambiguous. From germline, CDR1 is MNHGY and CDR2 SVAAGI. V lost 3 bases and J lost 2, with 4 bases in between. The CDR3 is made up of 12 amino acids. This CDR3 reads CASSYRQETQYF. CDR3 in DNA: TGTGCCAGCAGTTACAGGCAAGAGACCCAGTACTTC.

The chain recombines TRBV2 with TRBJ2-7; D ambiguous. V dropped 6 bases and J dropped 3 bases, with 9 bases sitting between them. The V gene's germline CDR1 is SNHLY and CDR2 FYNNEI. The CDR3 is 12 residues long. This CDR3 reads CASSLEYYEQYF. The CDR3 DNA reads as TGTGCCAGCAGCTTAGAGTACTACGAGCAGTACTTC.

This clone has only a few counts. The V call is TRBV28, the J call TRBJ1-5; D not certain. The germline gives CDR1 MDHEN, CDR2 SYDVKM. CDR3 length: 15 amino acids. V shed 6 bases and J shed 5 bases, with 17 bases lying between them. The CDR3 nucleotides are TGTGCCAGCAGCTACCGGGGTACCCTTTATCAGCCCCAGCATTTT. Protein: CASSYRGTLYQPQHF.

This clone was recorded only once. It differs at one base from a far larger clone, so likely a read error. In nucleotides, the CDR3 is TGTGCCAGCAGCTTGACAGGGACCGCCTCTGGAAACACCATATATTTT. It translates to CASSLTGTASGNTIYF. This rearrangement joins TRBV5-5 to TRBJ1-3; D is possibly TRBD1 (6 bases). Trimming removed 1 base from V and 0 bases from J, with 11 bases in between. Germline CDR1 reads SGHKS; CDR2 reads YYEKEE (reference sequence). The CDR3 spans 16 residues.

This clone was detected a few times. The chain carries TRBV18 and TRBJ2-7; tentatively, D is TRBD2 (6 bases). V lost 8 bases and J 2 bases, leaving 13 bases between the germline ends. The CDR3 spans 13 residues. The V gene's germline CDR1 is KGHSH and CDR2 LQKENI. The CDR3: CASSGGFPYEQYF. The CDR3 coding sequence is TGTGCCAGCAGTGGGGGGTTTCCCTACGAGCAGTACTTC.

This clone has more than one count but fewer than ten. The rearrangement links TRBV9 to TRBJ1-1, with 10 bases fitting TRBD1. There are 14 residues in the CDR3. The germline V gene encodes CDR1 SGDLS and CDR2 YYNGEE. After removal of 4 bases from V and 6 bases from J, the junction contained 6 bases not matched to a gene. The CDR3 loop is CASSWDRGKAEAFF. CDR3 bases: TGTGCCAGCAGCTGGGACAGGGGAAAGGCTGAAGCTTTCTTT.

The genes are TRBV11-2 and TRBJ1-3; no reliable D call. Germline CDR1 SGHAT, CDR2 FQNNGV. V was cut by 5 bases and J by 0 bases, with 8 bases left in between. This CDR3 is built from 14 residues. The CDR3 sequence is CASSLTDSGNTIYF. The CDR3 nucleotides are TGTGCCAGCAGCCTCACAGACTCTGGAAACACCATATATTTT.

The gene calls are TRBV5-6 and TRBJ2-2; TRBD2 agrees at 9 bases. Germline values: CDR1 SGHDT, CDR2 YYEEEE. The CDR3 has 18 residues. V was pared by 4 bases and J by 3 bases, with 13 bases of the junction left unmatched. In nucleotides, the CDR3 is TGTGCCAGCAGCCCCAGACCGGCGGGGGGGCGGGACACCGGGGAGCTGTTTTTT. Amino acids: CASSPRPAGGRDTGELFF.

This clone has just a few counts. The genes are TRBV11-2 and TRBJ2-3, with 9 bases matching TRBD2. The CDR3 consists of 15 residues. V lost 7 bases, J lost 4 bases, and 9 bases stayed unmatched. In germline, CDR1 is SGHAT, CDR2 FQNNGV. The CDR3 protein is CASTFLSGRPDTQYF. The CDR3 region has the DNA TGTGCCAGCACCTTCCTCAGCGGGAGGCCAGATACGCAGTATTTT.

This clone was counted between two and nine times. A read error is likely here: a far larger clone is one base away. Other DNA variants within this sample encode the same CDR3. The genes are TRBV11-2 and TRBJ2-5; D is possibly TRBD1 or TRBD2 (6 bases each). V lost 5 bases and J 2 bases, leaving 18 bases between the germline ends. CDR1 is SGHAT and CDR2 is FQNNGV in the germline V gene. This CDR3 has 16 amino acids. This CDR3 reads CASSQRTGGGQETQYF. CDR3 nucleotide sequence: TGTGCCAGCAGCCAACGCACCGGGGGCGGACAAGAGACCCAGTACTTC.

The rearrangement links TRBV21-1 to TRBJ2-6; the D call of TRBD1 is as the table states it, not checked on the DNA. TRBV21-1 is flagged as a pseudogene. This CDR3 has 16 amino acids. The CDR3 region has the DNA TGTGCCAGCAGCGAGAAAAACGACCCTGGGGCCAACGTCCCGACTTTC. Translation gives CASSEKNDPGANVPTF.

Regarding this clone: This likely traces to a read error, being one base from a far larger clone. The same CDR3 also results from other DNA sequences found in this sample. DNA for the CDR3: TGTGCCAGCAGCCAAGATCTGGGGAATCAGCCCCAGCATTTT. Translating it yields CASSQDLGNQPQHF. The V and J genes are TRBV5-5 and TRBJ1-5, with D unclear. The CDR3 runs to 14 residues. Trimming pared 4 bases from V and 4 bases from J, leaving 12 bases between. Germline V gene sequence: CDR1 SGHKS, CDR2 YYEKEE (reference sequence).

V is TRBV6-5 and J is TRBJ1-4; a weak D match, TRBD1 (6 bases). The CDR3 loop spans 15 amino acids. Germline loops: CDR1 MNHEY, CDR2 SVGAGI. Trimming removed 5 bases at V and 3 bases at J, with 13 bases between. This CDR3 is CASSQYRAPNEKLFF. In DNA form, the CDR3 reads TGTGCCAGCAGTCAGTACAGGGCCCCTAATGAAAAACTGTTTTTT.

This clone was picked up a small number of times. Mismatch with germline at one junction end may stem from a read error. CDR3: CASSQDLGNQPQHF. The CDR3 DNA reads TGCGCCAGCAGCCAAGATCTGGGGAATCAGCCCCAGCATTTT. The V gene is TRBV7-2, the J gene TRBJ1-5; the D is unclear. This CDR3 has 14 amino acids. From germline, CDR1 is SGHTA and CDR2 FQGNSA.

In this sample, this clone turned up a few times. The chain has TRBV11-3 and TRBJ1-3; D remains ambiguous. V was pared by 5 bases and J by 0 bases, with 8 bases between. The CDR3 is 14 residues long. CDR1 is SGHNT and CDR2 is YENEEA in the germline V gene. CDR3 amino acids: CASSLTDSGNTIYF. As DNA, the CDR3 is TGTGCCAGCAGCCTCACAGACTCTGGAAACACCATATATTTT.

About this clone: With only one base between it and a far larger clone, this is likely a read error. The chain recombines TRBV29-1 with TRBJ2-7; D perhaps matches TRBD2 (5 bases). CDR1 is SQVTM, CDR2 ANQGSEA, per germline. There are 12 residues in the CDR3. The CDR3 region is CCVVVMRDEQYF. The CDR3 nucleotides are TGCTGCGTTGTGGTCATGCGGGACGAGCAGTACTTC.

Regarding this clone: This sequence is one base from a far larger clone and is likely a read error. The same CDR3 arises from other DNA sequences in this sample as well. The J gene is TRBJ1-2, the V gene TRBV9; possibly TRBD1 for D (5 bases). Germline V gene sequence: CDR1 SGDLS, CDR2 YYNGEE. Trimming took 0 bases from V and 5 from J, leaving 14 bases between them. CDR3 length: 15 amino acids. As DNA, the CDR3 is TGTGCCAGCAGCGTAGGGGGTGCCGGGGGATATGGCTACACCTTC. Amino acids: CASSVGGAGGYGYTF.

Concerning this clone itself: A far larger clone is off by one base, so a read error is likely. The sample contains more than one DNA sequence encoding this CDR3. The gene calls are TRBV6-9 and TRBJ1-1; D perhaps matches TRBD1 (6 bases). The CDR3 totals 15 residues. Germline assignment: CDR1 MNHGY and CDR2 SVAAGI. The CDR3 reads CASSRNRAPNTEAFF. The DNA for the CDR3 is TGTGCCAGCAGTCGCAACAGGGCCCCAAACACCGAAGCTTTCTTT.

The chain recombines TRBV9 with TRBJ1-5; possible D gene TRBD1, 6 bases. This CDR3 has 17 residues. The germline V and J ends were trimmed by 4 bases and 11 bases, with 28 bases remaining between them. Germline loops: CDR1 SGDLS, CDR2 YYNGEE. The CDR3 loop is CASSTAGTSWRQSAQHF. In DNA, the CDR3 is TGTGCCAGCAGCACCGCCGGGACATCATGGCGGCAATCAGCCCAGCATTTT.

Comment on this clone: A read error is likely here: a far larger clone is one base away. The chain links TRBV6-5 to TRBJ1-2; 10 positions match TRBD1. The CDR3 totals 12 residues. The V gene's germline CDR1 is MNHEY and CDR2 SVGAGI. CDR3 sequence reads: CASSYGQGVYAF. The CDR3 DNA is TGTGCCAGCAGTTACGGACAGGGGGTCTACGCCTTC.

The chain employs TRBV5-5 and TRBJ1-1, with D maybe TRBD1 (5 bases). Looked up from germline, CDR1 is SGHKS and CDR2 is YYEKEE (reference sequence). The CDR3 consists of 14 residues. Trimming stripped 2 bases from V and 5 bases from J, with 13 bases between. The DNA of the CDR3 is TGTGCCAGCAGCTTCCAGGGAGTGGTAACTGAAGCTTTCTTT. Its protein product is CASSFQGVVTEAFF.

The CDR3 is CASSEGVYNSPLHF. CDR3 in DNA: TGTGCCAGCAGTGAGGGGGTCTATAATTCACCCCTCCACTTT. The chain combines TRBV6-8 with TRBJ1-6, with D possibly matching TRBD1 (6 bases). Germline V gene sequence: CDR1 MNHGY, CDR2 SAAAGT. Deletions cut 5 bases from V and 3 bases from J, with 8 bases between. This CDR3 region has 14 residues.

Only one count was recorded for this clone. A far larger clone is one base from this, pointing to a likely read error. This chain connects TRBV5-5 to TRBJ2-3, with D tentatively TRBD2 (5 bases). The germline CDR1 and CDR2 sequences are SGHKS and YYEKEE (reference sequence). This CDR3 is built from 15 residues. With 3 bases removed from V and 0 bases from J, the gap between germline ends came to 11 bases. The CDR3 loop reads CASSYPWTSTDTQYF. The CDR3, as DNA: TGTGCCAGCAGCTATCCCTGGACTAGCACAGATACGCAGTATTTT. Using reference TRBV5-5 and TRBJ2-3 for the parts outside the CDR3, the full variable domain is DAGVTQSPTHLIKTRGQQVTLRCSPISGHKSVSWYQQVLGQGPQFIFQYYEKEERGRGNFPDRFSARQFPNYSSELNVNALLLGDSALYLCASSYPWTSTDTQYFGPGTRLTVL.

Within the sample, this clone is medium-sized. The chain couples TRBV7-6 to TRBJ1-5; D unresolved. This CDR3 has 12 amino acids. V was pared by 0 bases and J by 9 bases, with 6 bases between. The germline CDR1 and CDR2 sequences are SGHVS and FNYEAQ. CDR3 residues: CASSLARGPQHF. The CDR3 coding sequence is TGTGCCAGCAGCTTAGCGCGGGGGCCCCAGCATTTT.

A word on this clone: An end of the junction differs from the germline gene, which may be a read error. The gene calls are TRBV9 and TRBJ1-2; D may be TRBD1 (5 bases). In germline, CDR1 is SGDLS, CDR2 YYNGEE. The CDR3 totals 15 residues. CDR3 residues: CARSVGGAGGYGYTF. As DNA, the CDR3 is TGTGCCCGCAGCGTTGGGGGAGCCGGGGGATATGGCTACACCTTC.

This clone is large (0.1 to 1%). The CDR3 DNA reads TGTGCCAGTAGCCAAAGGGGAGGGGGTTCGAATGAAAAACTGTTTTTT. Its protein is CASSQRGGGSNEKLFF. The chain has TRBV19 and TRBJ1-4; a possible D gene is TRBD1 (6 bases). The CDR3 consists of 16 residues. V was cut by 6 bases and J by 5 bases, with 19 bases left in between. Looked up from germline, CDR1 is LNHDA and CDR2 is SQIVND (reference sequence).